These 23 T cell receptor beta chains came from one sample sequenced in a study of OX40 agonist ivuxolimab in advanced cancers. Method: immunoSEQ multiplex PCR; TCRdb's copy keeps in-frame clones and lacks some. The repertoire holds some 25,000 clones, with 65% to 90% as singletons. Sample: CD4+ or CD8+ T cells sorted from blood, taken in a trial of the OX40 agonist ivuxolimab. Source of these receptors: an adult with an advanced solid tumor such as melanoma, head and neck, liver or kidney cancer.

This clone was seen a handful of times. The chain combines TRBV15 with TRBJ1-5; D possibly corresponds to TRBD1 (5 bases). V was cut by 0 bases and J by 7 bases, with 13 bases left in between. The CDR3 runs 15 residues. Germline CDR1 LNHNV, CDR2 YYDKDF (reference sequence). The CDR3 spells CATSRDLQGVQPQHF. The CDR3 nucleotides read TGTGCCACCAGCAGAGATCTGCAGGGAGTACAGCCCCAGCATTTT.

The chain has TRBV27 and TRBJ2-1; 9 bases agree with TRBD1. This CDR3 region has 15 residues. Germline CDR1 reads MNHEY; CDR2 reads SMNVEV (reference sequence). Trimming took 3 bases from V and 7 from J; bases not matched to a gene: 7. CDR3 nucleotide sequence: TGTGCCAGCAGTTTGGACAGGGGAGGATGGAATGAGCAGTTCTTC. It encodes CASSLDRGGWNEQFF.

This rearrangement joins TRBV6-1 to TRBJ2-5; TRBD2 is a possible D gene (6 bases). The end of the DNA is better explained by TRBJ2-7, so the J call may be wrong. CDR3 size: 11 residues. CDR1 is MNHNS, CDR2 SASEGT, per germline. CDR3 in DNA: TGTGCCAGCCGAGGAGGGGTCGAGCAGTACTTC. This translates into CASRGGVEQYF.

The chain has TRBV11-3 and TRBJ2-1; D ambiguous. V was clipped by 4 bases and J by 8 bases, with 9 bases between them. Germline V gene sequence: CDR1 SGHNT, CDR2 YENEEA. The CDR3 length is 12 residues. The CDR3 sequence: CASSSGWDEQFF. CDR3 coding DNA: TGTGCCAGCAGCTCTGGTTGGGATGAGCAGTTCTTC.

The gene calls are TRBV19 and TRBJ2-7; tentative D call: TRBD2 (5 bases). The germline gives CDR1 LNHDA, CDR2 SQIVND (reference sequence). Trimming removed 5 bases at V and 4 bases at J, with 9 bases between. CDR3 size: 12 residues. CDR3 in DNA: TGTGCCAGTAGTCCCGGCGGGTACGAGCAGTACTTC. It yields the protein CASSPGGYEQYF.

The chain is built from TRBV5-1 and TRBJ1-1; the D gene is possibly TRBD1 (6 bases). Between the trimmed V and J ends, which lost 4 bases and 0 bases, there was a span of 13 bases. Germline V gene data show CDR1 as SGHRS and CDR2 as YFSETQ. The CDR3 is 15 residues long. In nucleotides, the CDR3 is TGCGCCAGCAGCGCGTTACAGGGCATGAACACTGAAGCTTTCTTT. Translating gives CASSALQGMNTEAFF.

Comment on this clone: This sample includes further DNA sequences coding for the same CDR3. The chain has TRBV5-1 and TRBJ1-1; the D is unclear. CDR3 length equals 13 residues. The V end lost 0 bases, the J end lost 4 bases, and 7 bases lay between the germline ends. The germline V gene has CDR1 SGHRS and CDR2 YFSETQ. The CDR3 nucleotides read TGCGCCAGCAGCTTGGGTGTAGGCACTGAAGCTTTCTTT. Translation: CASSLGVGTEAFF.

The gene calls are TRBV2 and TRBJ1-2; no reliable D call. Germline V gives CDR1 SNHLY, CDR2 FYNNEI. The V gene lost 6 bases and the J gene lost 6 bases, with 17 bases spanning the gap. The CDR3 covers 14 residues. CDR3 DNA sequence: TGTGCCAGCAGGACGCCCGACTTCATGGATGGCTACACCTTC. Translating gives CASRTPDFMDGYTF.

This clone was seen more than once but under ten times. CDR3 region: CASNTGRGYTF. The CDR3 DNA reads as TGTGCCAGCAATACAGGACGTGGCTACACCTTC. V and J are TRBV6-1 and TRBJ1-2; possible D gene TRBD1, 5 bases. This CDR3 is 11 amino acids long. Germline CDR1 and CDR2: MNHNS and SASEGT. Trimming removed 7 bases from V and 7 bases from J, with 10 bases in between.

The chain employs TRBV27 and TRBJ2-2; 13 bases are shared with TRBD2. CDR1 is MNHEY and CDR2 is SMNVEV in the germline V gene (reference sequence). With V trimmed by 9 bases and J by 4 bases, 2 bases remained unmatched. This CDR3 has 14 residues. The DNA of the CDR3 is TGTGCCAGTGGACTAGCGGGAGTCACCGGGGAGCTGTTTTTT. This translates into CASGLAGVTGELFF.

Notes on this clone: The identical CDR3 is also encoded by other nucleotide sequences in the sample. The chain employs TRBV19 and TRBJ2-7; D unresolved. The CDR3 covers 14 residues. The V and J ends lost 5 bases and 4 bases respectively, with 15 bases between them. The germline gives CDR1 LNHDA, CDR2 SQIVND (reference sequence). The CDR3 coding sequence is TGTGCCAGTAGTTCTGCATGGGAATCTTACGAGCAGTACTTC. This codes for CASSSAWESYEQYF.

This clone was observed a few times. This chain uses TRBV6-6 with TRBJ1-1, with D unclear. V was clipped by 6 bases and J by 0 bases, with 2 bases between them. Germline loops: CDR1 MNHNY, CDR2 SVGAGI (reference sequence). The CDR3 covers 11 residues. DNA of the CDR3: TGTGCCAGCAGACTGAACACTGAAGCTTTCTTT. Protein sequence: CASRLNTEAFF.

This clone appeared a few times. The chain employs TRBV27 and TRBJ1-2; no firm D call. Trimming took 2 bases from V and 7 from J, leaving 11 bases between them. The CDR3 sequence is 13 residues long. The germline gives CDR1 MNHEY, CDR2 SMNVEV (reference sequence). CDR3 loop: CASSLLGNSGYTF. CDR3 sequence (DNA): TGTGCCAGCAGTTTACTTGGGAATTCTGGCTACACCTTC.

The rearrangement joins TRBV4-1 to TRBJ1-1, with D perhaps matching TRBD1 (6 bases). The germline V gene has CDR1 MGHRA and CDR2 YSYEKL. Trimming took 3 bases from V and 5 from J, leaving 16 bases between them. CDR3 length: 15 residues. CDR3 region: CASSQYTGPWTEAFF. CDR3 in DNA: TGCGCCAGCAGCCAGTACACAGGGCCCTGGACTGAAGCTTTCTTT.

The J gene is TRBJ2-1, the V gene TRBV7-3, with 11 bases lining up with TRBD2. J was trimmed by 10 bases and V by 3 bases; bases with no gene match: 2. The V gene's germline CDR1 is SGHTA and CDR2 FQGTGA. The CDR3 length is 13 residues. In DNA, the CDR3 is TGTGCCAGCAGCTTGACTAGCGGGGTCGAGCAGTTCTTC. Amino acids: CASSLTSGVEQFF.

V usage is TRBV4-1 and J usage is TRBJ1-2; 11 bases agree with TRBD1. The CDR3 covers 14 residues. J gave up 7 bases and V 5 bases, and 6 bases lay outside the gene matches. The germline gives CDR1 MGHRA, CDR2 YSYEKL. CDR3 region: CASSRGQGAGGYTF. In DNA, the CDR3 is TGCGCCAGCAGCAGAGGACAGGGGGCGGGTGGCTACACCTTC.

This rearrangement joins TRBV6-6 to TRBJ2-1; possible D gene TRBD2, 5 bases. Germline V gives CDR1 MNHNY, CDR2 SVGAGI (reference sequence). The CDR3 contains 11 residues. V was trimmed by 5 bases and J by 9 bases, leaving 8 bases between them. CDR3 residues: CASSLGGEQFF. CDR3 DNA: TGTGCCAGCAGTCTAGGAGGTGAGCAGTTCTTC.

V and J are TRBV10-3 and TRBJ2-5; D is unclear. Germline V CDR1 and CDR2: ENHRY, SYGVKD. V was cut by 5 bases and J by 3 bases, with 10 bases left in between. CDR3 size: 13 residues. The CDR3 loop reads CAISLPPEETQYF. Here the CDR3 DNA reads TGTGCCATCAGTTTGCCCCCGGAAGAGACCCAGTACTTC.

The rearrangement uses TRBV11-2 and TRBJ2-3, with 10 positions matching TRBD1. CDR1 SGHAT and CDR2 FQNNGV come from the germline V gene. CDR3 length: 15 residues. With 6 bases clipped from V and 2 bases from J, the junction kept 5 bases outside the gene matches. The CDR3 loop is CASSWGTGDTDTQYF. The CDR3 DNA is TGTGCCAGCAGTTGGGGGACAGGGGACACAGATACGCAGTATTTT.

This chain uses TRBV6-1 with TRBJ2-1, with a weak D call TRBD1 (6 bases). The CDR3 contains 13 residues. Germline assignment: CDR1 MNHNS and CDR2 SASEGT. V dropped 8 bases and J dropped 4 bases, with 12 bases sitting between them. CDR3 region: CASALGTYNEQFF. CDR3 sequence (DNA): TGTGCCAGCGCCCTAGGGACATACAATGAGCAGTTCTTC.

The chain uses TRBV2 and TRBJ2-7; 10 nucleotides agree with TRBD1. The CDR3 consists of 14 residues. V lost 7 bases, J lost 4 bases, and 7 bases stayed unmatched. CDR1 and CDR2 (germline): SNHLY, FYNNEI. CDR3: CASTGTGAMYEQYF. CDR3 DNA: TGTGCCAGCACCGGGACAGGGGCAATGTACGAGCAGTACTTC.

This chain uses TRBV27 with TRBJ2-7, with 9 positions matching TRBD1. Per the germline V gene, CDR1 is MNHEY and CDR2 is SMNVEV (reference sequence). Trimming removed 4 bases from V and 7 bases from J; junction bases left unmatched: 5. The CDR3 extends over 13 amino acids. The CDR3 sequence is CASSSGTGQEQYF. The CDR3 nucleotides are TGTGCCAGCAGTTCCGGGACAGGGCAAGAGCAGTACTTC.

Remarks on this clone: Compared with germline, one end of the junction differs, possibly owing to a read error. This chain connects TRBV6-1 to TRBJ2-7; D is undetermined. Germline lookup yields CDR1 MNHNS and CDR2 SASEGT. This CDR3 comprises 17 residues. The DNA for the CDR3 is TGTGCCATCAGTGATCCCGGTGACCTGCGACTTGCCTACGAGCAGTACTTC. The encoded protein is CAISDPGDLRLAYEQYF.